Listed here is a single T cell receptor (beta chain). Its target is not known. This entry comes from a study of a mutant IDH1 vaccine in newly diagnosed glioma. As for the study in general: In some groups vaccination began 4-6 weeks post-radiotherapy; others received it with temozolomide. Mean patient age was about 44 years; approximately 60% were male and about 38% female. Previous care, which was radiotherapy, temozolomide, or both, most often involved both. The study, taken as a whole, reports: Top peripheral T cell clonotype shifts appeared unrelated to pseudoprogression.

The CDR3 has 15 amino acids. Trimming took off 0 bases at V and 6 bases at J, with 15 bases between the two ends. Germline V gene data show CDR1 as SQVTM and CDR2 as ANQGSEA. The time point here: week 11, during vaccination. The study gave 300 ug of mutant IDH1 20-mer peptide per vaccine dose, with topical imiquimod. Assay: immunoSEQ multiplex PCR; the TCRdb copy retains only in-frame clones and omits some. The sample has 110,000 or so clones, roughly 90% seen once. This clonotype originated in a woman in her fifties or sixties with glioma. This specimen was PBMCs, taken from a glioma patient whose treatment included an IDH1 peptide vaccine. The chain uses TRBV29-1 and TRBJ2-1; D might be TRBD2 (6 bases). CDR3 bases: TGCAGCGTTGAAGATCTACTAGCAAACAGCAATGAGCAGTTCTTC. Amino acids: CSVEDLLANSNEQFF.